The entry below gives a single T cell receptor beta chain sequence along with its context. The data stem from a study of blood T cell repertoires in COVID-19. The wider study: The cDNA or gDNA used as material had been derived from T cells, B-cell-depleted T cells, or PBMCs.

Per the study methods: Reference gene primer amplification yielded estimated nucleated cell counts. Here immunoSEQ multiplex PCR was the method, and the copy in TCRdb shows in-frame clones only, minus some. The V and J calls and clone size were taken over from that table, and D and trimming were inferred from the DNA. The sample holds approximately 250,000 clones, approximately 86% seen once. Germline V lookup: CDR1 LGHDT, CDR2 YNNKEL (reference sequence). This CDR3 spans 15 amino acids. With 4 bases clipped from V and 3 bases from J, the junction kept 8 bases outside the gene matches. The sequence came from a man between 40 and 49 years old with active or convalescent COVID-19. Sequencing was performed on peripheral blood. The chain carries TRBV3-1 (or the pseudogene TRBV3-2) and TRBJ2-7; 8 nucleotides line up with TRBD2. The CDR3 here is CASSPKGGGIYEQYF. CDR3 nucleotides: TGTGCCAGCAGCCCTAAGGGCGGGGGGATCTACGAGCAGTACTTC.